The 30 T cell receptor beta chains reported below all come from one sample, sequenced in a study of blood T cell repertoires in COVID-19. Method: immunoSEQ multiplex PCR; TCRdb's copy keeps in-frame clones and lacks some. The table includes 100,000 to 150,000 clones, roughly four fifths detected once. Material: peripheral blood. These receptors originate from a man aged 50 to 60 with acute or convalescent COVID-19.

The chain is built from TRBV3-1 (or the pseudogene TRBV3-2) and TRBJ2-1, with D perhaps matching TRBD2 (6 bases). Germline V lookup: CDR1 LGHDT, CDR2 YNNKEL (reference sequence). V was trimmed by 4 bases and J by 3 bases, leaving 10 bases between them. This CDR3 is built from 14 residues. CDR3 sequence: CASSPGLVYNEQFF. CDR3 nucleotide sequence: TGTGCCAGCAGCCCGGGACTCGTCTACAATGAGCAGTTCTTC.

A few counts support this clone. One end of the junction fails to match germline, which may point to a read error. The chain combines TRBV6-1 with TRBJ2-7; D might be TRBD1 (6 bases). There are 15 residues in the CDR3. Looked up from germline, CDR1 is MNHNS and CDR2 is SASEGT. CDR3 protein: CASREGPMGQYEQYF. The CDR3 coding sequence is TGTGCCAGCAGAGAAGGCCCCATGGGACAATACGAGCAGTACTTC.

The chain couples TRBV7-3 to TRBJ2-2, with TRBD2 matching 7 bases. The V segment lost 5 bases and the J segment 3 bases; nucleotides outside the gene matches: 3. This CDR3 is 14 amino acids long. Per the germline V gene, CDR1 is SGHTA and CDR2 is FQGTGA. The CDR3 DNA reads as TGTGCCAGCAGCGCTAGCGGAGACACCGGGGAGCTGTTTTTT. Its translation is CASSASGDTGELFF.

The chain carries TRBV5-5 and TRBJ2-1; D is possibly TRBD2 (5 bases). Germline CDR1 reads SGHKS; CDR2 reads YYEKEE (reference sequence). Trimming removed 3 bases from V and 4 bases from J, with 8 bases in between. The CDR3 is made up of 13 amino acids. The chain's CDR3 is CASSSRVYNEQFF. DNA for the CDR3: TGTGCCAGCAGCTCGAGGGTTTACAATGAGCAGTTCTTC.

This sequence joins TRBV19 and TRBJ1-4; D unresolved. The germline gives CDR1 LNHDA, CDR2 SQIVND (reference sequence). Trimming took 5 bases from V and 0 from J, leaving 13 bases between them. The CDR3 loop spans 16 amino acids. The CDR3 bases are TGTGCCAGTAGTCCCTCGGGTGGAGCAACTAATGAAAAACTGTTTTTT. Translating gives CASSPSGGATNEKLFF.

The chain recombines TRBV15 with TRBJ1-5, with 8 bases identical to TRBD1. Germline CDR1 LNHNV, CDR2 YYDKDF (reference sequence). The ends lost 3 bases at V and 3 bases at J; junction bases unmatched: 4. The CDR3 is 15 residues long. The CDR3 protein is CATSSGQGTNQPQHF. CDR3 in DNA: TGTGCCACCAGCAGTGGACAGGGTACCAATCAGCCCCAGCATTTT.

This clone was detected only a few times. This chain links TRBV2 with TRBJ2-1, with a possible D match to TRBD2 (5 bases). Germline CDR1 and CDR2: SNHLY and FYNNEI. The CDR3 runs to 15 residues. V was trimmed by 9 bases and J by 0 bases, leaving 15 bases between them. The CDR3 reads CASSLPGSSYNEQFF. CDR3 nucleotide sequence: TGTGCCAGTAGCCTCCCGGGGAGCTCCTACAATGAGCAGTTCTTC. Full variable domain (remainder filled in from reference TRBV2 and TRBJ2-1): EPEVTQTPSHQVTQMGQEVILRCVPISNHLYFYWYRQILGQKVEFLVSFYNNEISEKSEIFDDQFSVERPDGSNFTLKIRSTKLEDSAMYFCASSLPGSSYNEQFFGPGTRLTVL.

CDR3: CASSLNREETQYF. The CDR3 bases are TGCGCCAGCAGCTTGAACAGGGAAGAGACCCAGTACTTC. The chain links TRBV5-1 to TRBJ2-5, with D possibly TRBD1 on 6 matching bases. The CDR3 extends over 13 amino acids. V was pared by 1 base and J by 3 bases, with 7 bases between. Germline-derived CDR1 and CDR2 are SGHRS and YFSETQ.

The chain joins TRBV2 to TRBJ2-1, with a possible D match to TRBD2 (6 bases). The CDR3 loop spans 14 amino acids. The germline V gene has CDR1 SNHLY and CDR2 FYNNEI. V lost 8 bases, J lost 10 bases, and 21 bases lay in between. The CDR3 region is CASRGGDLGGEQFF. In DNA form, the CDR3 reads TGTGCCAGCCGGGGCGGGGACCTCGGAGGGGAGCAGTTCTTC.

The chain is built from TRBV6-5 and TRBJ2-7; D may be TRBD1 (6 bases). Trimming removed 7 bases at V and 5 bases at J, with 15 bases between. The CDR3 has 13 amino acids. Germline V gene sequence: CDR1 MNHEY, CDR2 SVGAGI. The CDR3 DNA reads as TGTGCCAGCATGGGAACAGGGAACCACGAGCAGTACTTC. This encodes CASMGTGNHEQYF.

Sample share makes this clone medium-sized. V and J are TRBV9 and TRBJ1-1, with D tentatively TRBD1 (6 bases). Trimming stripped 3 bases from V and 4 bases from J, with 13 bases between. The CDR3 contains 14 residues. From germline, CDR1 is SGDLS and CDR2 YYNGEE. Here the CDR3 DNA reads TGTGCCAGCAGCGAACAGGGAGACGTCACTGAAGCTTTCTTT. Its protein product is CASSEQGDVTEAFF.

V and J are TRBV6-5 and TRBJ2-7; 8 nucleotides match TRBD2. CDR1 and CDR2 from the germline V gene are MNHEY and SVGAGI. Trimming removed 10 bases from V and 0 bases from J; junction bases left unmatched: 11. This CDR3 has 15 amino acids. CDR3 bases: TGTGCCACGACCAGGAACGGGGGGGCCTCCTACGAGCAGTACTTC. Encoded protein: CATTRNGGASYEQYF.

V gene TRBV6-1 combines with J gene TRBJ1-2; D ambiguous. This CDR3 comprises 16 residues. V was shortened by 1 base and J by 8 bases, with 20 bases between the two germline ends. Germline V CDR1 and CDR2: MNHNS, SASEGT. The CDR3 sequence: CASSEVGGWTGKGYTF. As DNA, the CDR3 is TGTGCCAGCAGTGAAGTCGGTGGGTGGACCGGGAAGGGCTACACCTTC.

The genes are TRBV29-1 and TRBJ2-2; tentative D call: TRBD1 (5 bases). The V end lost 4 bases, the J end lost 2 bases, and 8 bases lay between the germline ends. Germline V CDR1 and CDR2: SQVTM, ANQGSEA. The length of the CDR3 is 13 residues. DNA for the CDR3: TGCAGCGTTGTTGGGGCCAACACCGGGGAGCTGTTTTTT. It is translated as CSVVGANTGELFF.

The CDR3 reads CAWSEGAYGYTF. CDR3 in DNA: TGTGCCTGGAGTGAGGGGGCCTATGGCTACACCTTC. The gene calls are TRBV30 and TRBJ1-2; 7 nucleotides agree with TRBD1. With V trimmed by 1 base and J by 4 bases, 0 bases remained unmatched. Germline V gene sequence: CDR1 GTSNPN, CDR2 SVGIG (reference sequence). The CDR3 spans 12 residues.

The rearrangement joins TRBV7-8 to TRBJ2-5, with a possible D match to TRBD1 (6 bases). Germline CDR1 is SGHVS and CDR2 is FQNEAQ. V gave up 1 base and J gave up 9 bases, with 18 bases separating them. This CDR3 contains 15 residues. The CDR3 is CASSLVTGPGWAQYF. CDR3 bases: TGTGCCAGCAGCTTAGTAACAGGGCCGGGGTGGGCCCAGTACTTC.

This rearrangement joins TRBV29-1 to TRBJ2-2; no reliable D call. CDR3 length: 14 amino acids. The V end was cut by 5 bases, the J end by 0 bases, with 10 bases between. Per germline, CDR1 SQVTM and CDR2 ANQGSEA. CDR3 protein: CSVYGDANTGELFF. The CDR3, as DNA: TGCAGCGTTTATGGAGATGCGAACACCGGGGAGCTGTTTTTT.

V usage is TRBV30 and J usage is TRBJ1-1; 9 positions agree with TRBD1. The CDR3 sequence is 14 residues long. The V and J ends lost 2 bases and 1 base, in that order; junction bases with no gene match: 2. Per the germline V gene, CDR1 is GTSNPN and CDR2 is SVGIG (reference sequence). The CDR3 sequence: CAWSPDRGNTEAFF. CDR3 DNA: TGTGCCTGGAGTCCGGACAGGGGGAACACTGAAGCTTTCTTT.

The rearrangement joins TRBV15 to TRBJ1-4; 8 bases map to TRBD1. There are 16 residues in the CDR3. In germline, CDR1 is LNHNV, CDR2 YYDKDF (reference sequence). V was clipped by 3 bases and J by 7 bases; unmatched bases: 10. The CDR3 protein is CATSRDRVATGEKLFF. CDR3 coding DNA: TGTGCCACCAGCAGGGACAGGGTGGCAACTGGTGAAAAACTGTTTTTT.

The chain couples TRBV24-1 to TRBJ2-1; D ambiguous. There are 12 residues in the CDR3. Germline V gene sequence: CDR1 KGHDR, CDR2 SFDVKD. The ends were cut back, 5 bases at V and 4 bases at J, with 5 bases in the middle. The CDR3 reads CATSGVYNEQFF. CDR3 sequence (DNA): TGTGCCACCAGTGGTGTATACAATGAGCAGTTCTTC.

The V call is TRBV30, the J call TRBJ1-6, with 7 positions matching TRBD1. Trimming took 3 bases from V and 7 from J; bases not matched to a gene: 3. Germline-derived CDR1 and CDR2 are GTSNPN and SVGIG (reference sequence). The CDR3 totals 13 residues. The CDR3, as DNA: TGTGCCTGGAGGGACAGGCTAAATTCACCCCTCCACTTT. Protein product: CAWRDRLNSPLHF. The complete variable domain, with remaining parts taken from reference TRBV30 and TRBJ1-6, reads SQTIHQWPATLVQPVGSPLSLECTVEGTSNPNLYWYRQAAGRGLQLLFYSVGIGQISSEVPQNLSASRPQDRQFILSSKKLLLSDSGFYLCAWRDRLNSPLHFGNGTRLTVT.

The J gene is TRBJ2-1, the V gene TRBV24-1, with D maybe TRBD2 (5 bases). V lost 7 bases, J lost 7 bases, and 28 bases lay in between. Germline CDR1 and CDR2: KGHDR and SFDVKD. The CDR3 sequence is 18 residues long. CDR3 region: CATSGKTHLVRALNEQFF. The CDR3 nucleotides read TGTGCCACCAGCGGGAAAACTCATTTGGTTAGGGCTCTAAATGAGCAGTTCTTC.

The rearrangement links TRBV6-1 to TRBJ1-4, with 7 nucleotides matching TRBD1. From germline, CDR1 is MNHNS and CDR2 SASEGT. CDR3 length equals 16 residues. Trimming at V came to 2 bases and at J to 6 bases, leaving 9 bases not matched to a gene. CDR3 loop: CASSEILGTGDEKLFF. The CDR3 DNA reads TGTGCCAGCAGTGAAATATTGGGAACAGGGGATGAAAAACTGTTTTTT.

This clone was recorded once. This chain links TRBV11-2 with TRBJ2-3; 10 bases fit TRBD2. The germline V gene has CDR1 SGHAT and CDR2 FQNNGV. J gave up 1 base and V 5 bases, and 6 bases lay outside the gene matches. The CDR3 is 16 amino acids. In DNA form, the CDR3 reads TGTGCCAGCAGCCAAATCCTAGCGGGGGGCACAGATACGCAGTATTTT. It yields the protein CASSQILAGGTDTQYF.

V and J are TRBV27 and TRBJ1-2; tentative D call: TRBD1 (5 bases). The ends were cut back, 5 bases at V and 10 bases at J, with 20 bases in the middle. The CDR3 is 14 amino acids. Germline-derived CDR1 and CDR2 are MNHEY and SMNVEV (reference sequence). The CDR3 coding sequence is TGTGCCAGCAGTCAGTCCCCTCCGGGCAGGGTCTACACCTTC. This gives the protein CASSQSPPGRVYTF.

The chain employs TRBV11-2 and TRBJ2-7, with 11 bases aligning to TRBD1. CDR3 size: 18 residues. With V trimmed by 9 bases and J by 3 bases, 19 bases remained unmatched. Germline-derived CDR1 and CDR2 are SGHAT and FQNNGV. The CDR3 DNA is TGTGCCAGTAGCCCCATTTACCGGGACAGGGGGAAGAACTACGAGCAGTACTTC. Amino acids: CASSPIYRDRGKNYEQYF.

This clone was seen a handful of times. The chain uses TRBV9 and TRBJ2-7; TRBD1 might be the D (5 bases). Trimming left V 0 bases short and J 6 bases short, with 13 bases between. The length of the CDR3 is 14 residues. Germline CDR1 is SGDLS and CDR2 is YYNGEE. This chain's CDR3 is CASSVAATAGEQYF. The CDR3 region has the DNA TGTGCCAGCAGCGTAGCTGCGACAGCAGGCGAGCAGTACTTC.

This clone was detected a few times. This chain uses TRBV7-5 with TRBJ2-1; the table gives TRBD2 as D, unverified against the DNA. TRBV7-5 counts as a pseudogene. The CDR3 totals 14 residues. The CDR3 loop reads CARPAGGEHNEQFF. As DNA, the CDR3 is TGTGCCAGACCCGCGGGAGGAGAACACAATGAGCAGTTCTTC.

This clone was detected only a few times. The V and J genes are TRBV5-1 and TRBJ2-3, with D possibly being TRBD1 (5 bases). V was cut by 3 bases and J by 1 base, with 12 bases left in between. Germline V gene lookup returns CDR1 SGHRS and CDR2 YFSETQ. The CDR3 spans 15 residues. The CDR3 nucleotides read TGCGCCAGCAGCTCCCCGAGCAGGGGCACAGATACGCAGTATTTT. It encodes CASSSPSRGTDTQYF.

This clone was found once. The chain is built from TRBV30 and TRBJ1-1, with a tentative D call TRBD1 (6 bases). The CDR3 runs 12 residues. V dropped 5 bases and J dropped 6 bases, with 13 bases sitting between them. In germline, CDR1 is GTSNPN, CDR2 SVGIG (reference sequence). CDR3 loop: CAWSRGSPEAFF. CDR3 nucleotides: TGTGCCTGGTCCAGGGGCTCCCCTGAAGCTTTCTTT.